This T cell receptor (beta chain) was captured by sequencing in a study of regulatory T cells in long-lasting Graves disease. Study findings and constraints: TCR diversity was lower in persistent than newly diagnosed Graves' disease.

Ten or more counts support this clonotype. What it binds is not known. Trimming took 5 bases from V and 2 from J, leaving 13 bases between them. The CDR3 is 14 residues long. Germline CDR1 and CDR2: MDHEN and SYDVKM. In building TCR beta libraries, iRepertoire HTBI primers were used together with Arm-PCR of CDR3 regions. TCRdb reanalysed the multiplex PCR reads using MiXCR and keeps one entry per CDR3 protein. The sample has over 400,000 distinct CDR3 sequences; 14% are singletons. Documented time point: newly diagnosed GD, antithyroid drugs for less than 3 months. Generation of the TCR library employed RNA extracted from PBMCs. This sample was also put to use in a study of T cells in Graves' hyperthyroidism and ophthalmopathy.

This sequence was found in a woman in her forties or fifties with Graves disease. The rearrangement uses TRBV28 and TRBJ2-7; TRBD2 is a possible D gene (6 bases). The sequencing used peripheral blood mononuclear cells (PBMCs), collected at new diagnosis, from a patient treated with antithyroid drugs. The CDR3 spells CASSGGGLTYEQYF. The CDR3, as DNA: TGTGCCAGCAGTGGGGGAGGCCTAACCTACGAGCAGTACTTC.